These 25 T cell receptor beta chains originate from one sample sequenced in a study of radiotherapy plus CTLA-4 blockade in lung cancer. The protocol was immunoSEQ multiplex PCR, while the TCRdb copy is restricted to in-frame clones and leaves out a portion. The repertoire holds approximately 19,000 clones, with about 82% as singletons. The input for sequencing was peripheral blood, taken from a patient treated with radiotherapy plus ipilimumab. These receptors originate from a human donor with non-small cell lung cancer whose response to radiotherapy plus ipilimumab could not be evaluated.

The rearrangement links TRBV4-2 to TRBJ1-2, with a possible D match to TRBD1 (5 bases). This CDR3 has 16 amino acids. V dropped 0 bases and J dropped 8 bases, with 19 bases sitting between them. Germline V gene data show CDR1 as LGHNA and CDR2 as YNFKEQ. DNA for the CDR3: TGTGCCAGCAGCCAAGAGGGATGGGGGGGTAGTGAGGGCTACACCTTC. This encodes CASSQEGWGGSEGYTF.

The chain has TRBV28 and TRBJ1-4; TRBD1 matches at 7 bases. In germline, CDR1 is MDHEN, CDR2 SYDVKM. The length of the CDR3 is 15 residues. Germline trimming cut 6 bases from V and 0 bases from J; bases unmatched to any gene: 4. The CDR3 loop reads CASRDRLSTNEKLFF. In nucleotides, the CDR3 is TGTGCCAGCAGGGACAGGCTATCAACTAATGAAAAACTGTTTTTT.

The chain uses TRBV27 and TRBJ2-5; TRBD1 matches 9 bases. The DNA matches TRBJ2-7 better at its end, which makes the J call doubtful. The CDR3 consists of 13 residues. Germline assignment: CDR1 MNHEY and CDR2 SMNVEV (reference sequence). The CDR3 sequence: CASSFWGQGEQYF. In nucleotides, the CDR3 is TGTGCCAGCAGTTTTTGGGGACAGGGCGAGCAGTACTTC.

The chain couples TRBV19 to TRBJ1-1, with D possibly TRBD1 on 6 matching bases. Germline V gives CDR1 LNHDA, CDR2 SQIVND (reference sequence). The CDR3 totals 17 residues. Trimming took 0 bases from V and 1 from J, leaving 15 bases between them. CDR3 coding DNA: TGTGCCAGTAGTATAGATCCGCCAGGGGTCAGGAACACTGAAGCTTTCTTT. It encodes CASSIDPPGVRNTEAFF. Together with reference TRBV19 and TRBJ1-1, the CDR3 gives the full variable domain: DGGITQSPKYLFRKEGQNVTLSCEQNLNHDAMYWYRQDPGQGLRLIYYSQIVNDFQKGDIAEGYSVSREKKESFPLTVTSAQKNPTAFYLCASSIDPPGVRNTEAFFGQGTRLTVV.

CDR3 amino acids: CASSVRGRETQYF. For the CDR3, the DNA is TGTGCCAGCAGCGTAAGGGGGCGAGAGACCCAGTACTTC. This rearrangement joins TRBV9 to TRBJ2-5; 7 bases fit TRBD1. The CDR3 is 13 residues long. V gave up 1 base and J gave up 4 bases; unmatched junction bases: 1. CDR1 and CDR2 from the germline V gene are SGDLS and YYNGEE.

This clone has just one count. V is TRBV4-1 and J is TRBJ1-1; no clear D gene. Per the germline V gene, CDR1 is MGHRA and CDR2 is YSYEKL. The CDR3 has 15 amino acids. The germline V and J ends were trimmed by 4 bases and 0 bases, with 12 bases remaining between them. The CDR3 nucleotides read TGCGCCAGCAGCCCAACGGTTGCTGTGAACACTGAAGCTTTCTTT. Its protein is CASSPTVAVNTEAFF.

The gene calls are TRBV6-1 and TRBJ1-3, with TRBD1 matching over 8 bases. Trimming cost V 2 bases and J 0 bases; bases outside gene matches: 6. The CDR3 is 17 amino acids. Germline V gene sequence: CDR1 MNHNS, CDR2 SASEGT. In DNA, the CDR3 is TGTGCCAGCAGTGAACAGGGGGCTAGGTACTCTGGAAACACCATATATTTT. Its protein product is CASSEQGARYSGNTIYF.

This clone showed up just a few times. The CDR3: CASGRGGINEQFF. CDR3 in DNA: TGTGCCTCGGGCAGGGGTGGGATTAATGAGCAGTTCTTC. V gene TRBV7-2 combines with J gene TRBJ2-1; D is perhaps TRBD1 (6 bases). Trimming shortened V by 11 bases and J by 7 bases, and 18 bases separated the two germline ends. CDR3 length equals 13 residues. CDR1 and CDR2 from the germline V gene are SGHTA and FQGNSA. The variable domain in full, with the rest retrieved from reference TRBV7-2 and TRBJ2-1, is GAGVSQSPSNKVTEKGKDVELRCDPISGHTALYWYRQSLGQGLEFLIYFQGNSAPDKSGLPSDRFSAERTGGSVSTLTIQRTQQEDSAVYLCASGRGGINEQFFGPGTRLTVL.

The genes are TRBV18 and TRBJ2-2; TRBD2 might be the D (6 bases). The CDR3 is 15 residues long. Trimming pared 4 bases from V and 6 bases from J, leaving 15 bases between. Germline V CDR1 and CDR2: KGHSH, LQKENI. CDR3 DNA sequence: TGTGCCAGCTCACAGCGGACTAATGATCCCGGGGAGCTGTTTTTT. Its translation: CASSQRTNDPGELFF.

The chain employs TRBV4-2 and TRBJ2-1; possible D gene TRBD1, 6 bases. The V gene lost 0 bases and the J gene lost 8 bases, with 11 bases spanning the gap. In germline, CDR1 is LGHNA, CDR2 YNFKEQ. The CDR3 consists of 14 residues. The CDR3 coding sequence is TGTGCCAGCAGCCAAGATTTTTCAGGGGATGAGCAGTTCTTC. This translates into CASSQDFSGDEQFF.

This chain links TRBV2 with TRBJ2-7; D not resolved. The ends were cut back, 2 bases at V and 0 bases at J, with 20 bases in the middle. In germline, CDR1 is SNHLY, CDR2 FYNNEI. The CDR3 extends over 18 amino acids. The CDR3 region is CASSEPPGRLTYSYEQYF. The CDR3 DNA is TGTGCCAGCAGTGAACCCCCAGGTCGGCTGACATACTCCTACGAGCAGTACTTC.

V usage is TRBV19 and J usage is TRBJ2-7; 9 nucleotides match TRBD2. CDR3 length: 14 amino acids. Trimming at V came to 2 bases and at J to 6 bases, leaving 5 bases not matched to a gene. The germline V gene has CDR1 LNHDA and CDR2 SQIVND (reference sequence). In nucleotides, the CDR3 is TGTGCCAGTAGTATAATAGCGGGAGAAGTCGAGCAGTACTTC. This encodes CASSIIAGEVEQYF. Combining the CDR3 with reference TRBV19 and TRBJ2-7 gives the whole variable domain DGGITQSPKYLFRKEGQNVTLSCEQNLNHDAMYWYRQDPGQGLRLIYYSQIVNDFQKGDIAEGYSVSREKKESFPLTVTSAQKNPTAFYLCASSIIAGEVEQYFGPGTRLTVT.

V and J are TRBV7-3 and TRBJ1-6, with 8 bases that match TRBD1. V lost 8 bases and J lost 6; bases outside the gene matches: 6. This CDR3 comprises 14 residues. Germline V CDR1 and CDR2: SGHTA, FQGTGA. DNA of the CDR3: TGTGCCAGCCTTCGGACAGGGAGTAATTCACCCCTCCACTTT. Protein: CASLRTGSNSPLHF.

The J gene is TRBJ2-5, the V gene TRBV21-1; TRBD2, the table's D call, was not compared with the DNA. The J call may be incorrect, as the DNA end agrees better with TRBJ2-7. TRBV21-1 represents a pseudogene. CDR3 length equals 16 residues. CDR3 loop: CASTLPRTPSPYEQYF. CDR3 nucleotide sequence: TGTGCCAGCACCCTTCCTCGAACTCCGAGCCCCTACGAGCAGTACTTC.

This clone was seen once. This chain joins TRBV2 and TRBJ2-5; no definite D call. The CDR3 covers 14 residues. The germline V gene has CDR1 SNHLY and CDR2 FYNNEI. V lost 3 bases to trimming and J lost 4 bases, with 12 bases between them. The CDR3 here is CASSDMVGRETQYF. CDR3 coding DNA: TGTGCCAGCAGTGATATGGTGGGCCGAGAGACCCAGTACTTC.

The V call is TRBV7-2, the J call TRBJ2-5; 7 bases align to TRBD2. The CDR3 has 16 amino acids. Germline CDR1 and CDR2: SGHTA and FQGNSA. Trimming at V came to 2 bases and at J to 4 bases, leaving 10 bases not matched to a gene. The CDR3 nucleotides read TGTGCCAGCAGCTTACAAGCGGGGATGGGGCCAGAGACCCAGTACTTC. It encodes CASSLQAGMGPETQYF. The whole variable domain, remainder taken from reference TRBV7-2 and TRBJ2-5, is GAGVSQSPSNKVTEKGKDVELRCDPISGHTALYWYRQSLGQGLEFLIYFQGNSAPDKSGLPSDRFSAERTGGSVSTLTIQRTQQEDSAVYLCASSLQAGMGPETQYFGPGTRLLVL.

Remarks on this clone: Its ends do not fully match the called genes, so a read error is possible. The V call is TRBV7-2, the J call TRBJ2-2; D remains unclear. Germline V gene data show CDR1 as SGHTA and CDR2 as FQGNSA. The CDR3 contains 16 residues. The CDR3 sequence: CASSLASGTKTGELFF. The CDR3 nucleotides read TGTGCCAGCAGCTTAGCGTCGGGTACGAAGACCGGGGAGCTGTTTTTT.

The rearrangement joins TRBV5-4 to TRBJ2-5, with a possible D match to TRBD2 (5 bases). CDR3 length equals 14 residues. Per germline, CDR1 SGHNT and CDR2 YYREEE (reference sequence). V was shortened by 4 bases and J by 2 bases, with 12 bases between the two germline ends. CDR3 bases: TGTGCCAGCAGCGAAGGACTGTCGCAAGAGACCCAGTACTTC. It codes for CASSEGLSQETQYF. Full variable domain (rest looked up from reference TRBV5-4 and TRBJ2-5): ETGVTQSPTHLIKTRGQQVTLRCSSQSGHNTVSWYQQALGQGPQFIFQYYREEENGRGNFPPRFSGLQFPNYSSELNVNALELDDSALYLCASSEGLSQETQYFGPGTRLLVL.

The chain has TRBV7-9 and TRBJ1-2; the D gene is possibly TRBD1 (6 bases). There are 13 residues in the CDR3. Trimming removed 6 bases from V and 7 bases from J, with 15 bases in between. Germline V gene sequence: CDR1 SEHNR, CDR2 FQNEAQ (reference sequence). This CDR3 reads CASSPSGVRGYTF. CDR3 coding DNA: TGTGCCAGCAGTCCTTCAGGGGTTCGTGGCTACACCTTC. Full variable domain (remainder filled in from reference TRBV7-9 and TRBJ1-2): DTGVSQNPRHKITKRGQNVTFRCDPISEHNRLYWYRQTLGQGPEFLTYFQNEAQLEKSRLLSDRFSAERPKGSFSTLEIQRTEQGDSAMYLCASSPSGVRGYTFGSGTRLTVV.

This chain joins TRBV28 and TRBJ2-7; possible D gene TRBD1, 6 bases. Trimming took 4 bases from V and 2 from J, leaving 18 bases between them. Germline V gene lookup returns CDR1 MDHEN and CDR2 SYDVKM. This CDR3 contains 16 residues. The CDR3 here is CASSSSWRTATYEQYF. Written as DNA, the CDR3 is TGTGCCAGCAGTTCTTCCTGGCGGACAGCCACCTACGAGCAGTACTTC. Combining the CDR3 with reference TRBV28 and TRBJ2-7 gives the whole variable domain DVKVTQSSRYLVKRTGEKVFLECVQDMDHENMFWYRQDPGLGLRLIYFSYDVKMKEKGDIPEGYSVSREKKERFSLILESASTNQTSMYLCASSSSWRTATYEQYFGPGTRLTVT.

V gene TRBV7-8 combines with J gene TRBJ2-3; 8 nucleotides match TRBD1. Unmatched junction bases numbered 10, after V lost 3 bases and J lost 5 bases. This CDR3 comprises 16 residues. Germline V gene data show CDR1 as SGHVS and CDR2 as FQNEAQ. CDR3 sequence reads: CASSFRARGRGDTQYF. CDR3 DNA: TGTGCCAGCAGCTTTCGCGCCAGGGGGCGAGGAGATACGCAGTATTTT.

The V call is TRBV10-1, the J call TRBJ2-5, with 8 positions matching TRBD1. The better agreement between TRBJ2-7 and the DNA end casts doubt on the J call. The CDR3 runs 14 residues. The germline CDR1 and CDR2 sequences are WNHNN and SYGVQD (reference sequence). The chain's CDR3 is CASSDRGNSYEQYF. Written as DNA, the CDR3 is TGCGCCAGCAGCGACAGGGGTAACTCCTACGAGCAGTACTTC.

This sequence joins TRBV7-9 and TRBJ1-5; D is unclear. The CDR3 consists of 15 residues. Germline V CDR1 and CDR2: SEHNR, FQNEAQ (reference sequence). V was shortened by 2 bases and J by 4 bases, with 12 bases between the two germline ends. CDR3 protein: CASSLRGTENQPQHF. Written as DNA, the CDR3 is TGTGCCAGCAGCTTACGGGGAACCGAAAATCAGCCCCAGCATTTT.

The chain carries TRBV10-3 and TRBJ2-5; 8 nucleotides line up with TRBD1. CDR1 ENHRY and CDR2 SYGVKD come from the germline V gene. J gave up 4 bases and V 5 bases, and 9 bases lay outside the gene matches. The CDR3 loop spans 15 amino acids. CDR3 sequence reads: CAISPGRGRGETQYF. For the CDR3, the DNA is TGTGCCATCAGTCCCGGCAGGGGGCGGGGAGAGACCCAGTACTTC.

The chain recombines TRBV6-5 with TRBJ1-2, with TRBD1 as a possible D gene (6 bases). The ends were cut back, 4 bases at V and 2 bases at J, with 14 bases in the middle. Germline V gene data show CDR1 as MNHEY and CDR2 as SVGAGI. The CDR3 is 15 residues long. The CDR3 nucleotides read TGTGCCAGCAGTTCCCAGGGGCAGGGAAACTATGGCTACACCTTC. Its translation: CASSSQGQGNYGYTF.